The 15 T cell receptor beta chains below come from one sample, sequenced in a study of CD8+ T cells in alopecia areata. It was cDNA, reverse transcribed from extracted RNA, that served as the sequencing template. Generated by immunoSEQ multiplex PCR, the TCRdb table keeps only in-frame clones and is missing some. The profile shows roughly 250,000 clones, approximately 61% of them singletons. The sequencing used CD4+ T cells sorted from blood, collected at week 0. These receptors were taken from a human donor with alopecia areata.

This chain connects TRBV30 to TRBJ2-1; D gene uncertain. The length of the CDR3 is 12 residues. The germline V gene encodes CDR1 GTSNPN and CDR2 SVGIG (reference sequence). Trimming left V 0 bases short and J 5 bases short, with 5 bases between. CDR3: CAWSVADNEQFF. CDR3 nucleotides: TGTGCCTGGAGTGTAGCAGACAATGAGCAGTTCTTC.

The V gene is TRBV30, the J gene TRBJ1-2, with 8 bases matching TRBD1. In germline, CDR1 is GTSNPN, CDR2 SVGIG (reference sequence). After removal of 1 base from V and 6 bases from J, the junction contained 1 base not matched to a gene. CDR3 length equals 12 residues. CDR3 DNA sequence: TGTGCCTGGAGTGCAGGGGGCGATGGCTACACCTTC. It yields the protein CAWSAGGDGYTF.

The CDR3, as DNA: TGTGCCATCAAAGAGAAGGGCAGTCAAGAGACCCAGTACTTC. Protein sequence: CAIKEKGSQETQYF. The chain joins TRBV10-3 to TRBJ2-5; D gene unclear. V lost 7 bases and J lost 2, with 14 bases in between. This CDR3 has 14 residues. Germline V lookup: CDR1 ENHRY, CDR2 SYGVKD.

This clone was picked up a small number of times. Other nucleotide sequences from this sample produce the same CDR3. The rearrangement uses TRBV5-1 and TRBJ2-3; D tentatively reads TRBD1 or TRBD2 (6 bases each). The germline V and J ends were trimmed by 1 base and 4 bases, with 13 bases remaining between them. The CDR3 has 15 residues. Germline CDR1 SGHRS, CDR2 YFSETQ. CDR3: CASSLRGLGADTQYF. CDR3 DNA: TGCGCCAGCAGCTTGCGGGGGCTGGGAGCAGATACGCAGTATTTT.

The CDR3 nucleotides read TGCGCCAGCAGCCCTCGTGGGACAGGGGTTGGAGATACGCAGTATTTT. Protein: CASSPRGTGVGDTQYF. The chain uses TRBV5-1 and TRBJ2-3, with 10 bases that match TRBD1. Germline CDR1 reads SGHRS; CDR2 reads YFSETQ. The CDR3 consists of 16 residues. Trimming cost V 4 bases and J 5 bases; bases outside gene matches: 10.

V is TRBV4-1 and J is TRBJ2-7, with 11 bases matching TRBD2. The CDR3 is 15 residues long. CDR1 and CDR2 from the germline V gene are MGHRA and YSYEKL. V lost 4 bases and J lost 1; bases outside the gene matches: 3. The CDR3 coding sequence is TGCGCCAGCAGCCTTGGACTAGCGGGTTCCTACGAGCAGTACTTC. It translates to CASSLGLAGSYEQYF.

This clone occurred once. The V and J genes are TRBV6-5 and TRBJ2-5; D not certain. CDR1 is MNHEY, CDR2 SVGAGI, per germline. This CDR3 contains 14 residues. The V gene lost 0 bases and the J gene lost 1 base, with 6 bases spanning the gap. For the CDR3, the DNA is TGTGCCAGCAGTTACTCGATGTCCCAAGAGACCCAGTACTTC. Its protein is CASSYSMSQETQYF.

This chain joins TRBV29-1 and TRBJ2-1; 12 positions match TRBD1. There are 14 residues in the CDR3. The V and J ends lost 1 base and 8 bases, in that order; junction bases with no gene match: 3. Germline values: CDR1 SQVTM, CDR2 ANQGSEA. Here the CDR3 DNA reads TGCAGCGTTGAAGGGGGACAGGGGGCAGATGAGCAGTTCTTC. It specifies CSVEGGQGADEQFF.

The chain couples TRBV10-3 to TRBJ1-5, with a tentative D call TRBD1 (5 bases). V lost 8 bases and J 7 bases, leaving 15 bases between the germline ends. Germline values: CDR1 ENHRY, CDR2 SYGVKD. The CDR3 runs to 13 residues. Written as DNA, the CDR3 is TGTGCCATCGGGAGGGACGATGCCCAGCCCCAGCATTTT. Residues: CAIGRDDAQPQHF.

This chain uses TRBV5-4 with TRBJ2-5; no clear D gene. Trimming left V 0 bases short and J 4 bases short, with 7 bases between. CDR3 length equals 13 residues. Germline assignment: CDR1 SGHNT and CDR2 YYREEE (reference sequence). In DNA, the CDR3 is TGTGCCAGCAGCTTGGCCCCCCGAGAGACCCAGTACTTC. Translation gives CASSLAPRETQYF.

The chain employs TRBV29-1 and TRBJ1-1, with a weak D call TRBD1 (5 bases). The CDR3 is 13 residues long. Trimming took off 3 bases at V and 6 bases at J, with 14 bases between the two ends. Germline values: CDR1 SQVTM, CDR2 ANQGSEA. CDR3 DNA sequence: TGCAGCGTTGATCGGGGACGTAATGCTGAAGCTTTCTTT. Translation gives CSVDRGRNAEAFF. The full variable domain, rest sourced from reference TRBV29-1 and TRBJ1-1, is SAVISQKPSRDICQRGTSLTIQCQVDSQVTMMFWYRQQPGQSLTLIATANQGSEATYESGFVIDKFPISRPNLTFSTLTVSNMSPEDSSIYLCSVDRGRNAEAFFGQGTRLTVV.

The chain has TRBV7-3 and TRBJ2-2; TRBD1 or TRBD2 may be the D gene (5 bases each). The CDR3 spans 14 residues. CDR1 is SGHTA and CDR2 is FQGTGA in the germline V gene. The ends were cut back, 4 bases at V and 5 bases at J, with 11 bases in the middle. CDR3 in amino acids: CASSSGTYTGELFF. The CDR3 DNA reads as TGTGCCAGCAGCTCGGGGACCTATACCGGGGAGCTGTTTTTT.

V is TRBV29-1 and J is TRBJ2-2; D may match TRBD1 or TRBD2 (5 bases each). V lost 6 bases, J lost 6 bases, and 17 bases lay in between. The germline gives CDR1 SQVTM, CDR2 ANQGSEA. The CDR3 has 14 residues. CDR3: CSVIEAGTSGELFF. For the CDR3, the DNA is TGCAGCGTGATAGAGGCAGGGACCTCCGGGGAGCTGTTTTTT.

The chain is built from TRBV9 and TRBJ2-1; 7 nucleotides align to TRBD1. Germline V gene lookup returns CDR1 SGDLS and CDR2 YYNGEE. The length of the CDR3 is 15 residues. Trimming cost V 0 bases and J 2 bases; bases outside gene matches: 2. CDR3 nucleotides: TGTGCCAGCAGCGTAGAGGGGGCTCCCTACAATGAGCAGTTCTTC. It translates to CASSVEGAPYNEQFF.

The CDR3 reads CSVVGGPDTQYF. As DNA, the CDR3 is TGCAGCGTTGTGGGGGGGCCAGATACGCAGTATTTT. The chain employs TRBV29-1 and TRBJ2-3, with D possibly matching TRBD2 (7 bases). Germline CDR1 reads SQVTM; CDR2 reads ANQGSEA. The CDR3 length is 12 residues. V was pared by 4 bases and J by 4 bases, with 9 bases between.